This T cell receptor (beta chain) was sequenced for a study of blood T cell repertoires in COVID-19. Across the study: Both acute and convalescent COVID-19 samples were obtained from the United States, Italy and Spain.

The germline V gene has CDR1 MNHEY and CDR2 SVGAGI. This CDR3 comprises 12 residues. Trimming shortened V by 6 bases and J by 6 bases, and 11 bases separated the two germline ends. There are a few counts of this clone. In the study's own analysis: It was from reference gene primer amplification that nucleated cell counts were estimated. The repertoire was sequenced with immunoSEQ multiplex PCR; TCRdb's copy has only in-frame clones and lacks some. V and J calls and clone size are as listed in that table; D and trimming were resolved from the DNA. The sample lists roughly 150,000 clones, approximately 85% occurring once.

The clonotype comes from a woman aged 60-75 years with COVID-19, enrolled during active disease. The sequenced sample was peripheral blood. This chain links TRBV6-5 with TRBJ1-1, with a weak D call TRBD1 (6 bases). CDR3 in DNA: TGTGCCAGCAGCCGAGGGGGTGCTGAAGCTTTCTTT. Encoded protein: CASSRGGAEAFF.